This T cell receptor beta chain was recorded in a study of neurological immune-mediated disorders. Findings and limits, study-wide: CDR3 amino acid sequences of expanded clones were not shared across subjects, a result suggesting private repertoires in all groups.

This CDR3 has 15 amino acids. Germline CDR1 DFQATT, CDR2 SNEGSKA (reference sequence). The V gene end was trimmed by 4 bases and the J gene end by 6 bases; junction bases not matched to a gene: 11. This clonotype has just a few counts. What it binds is unknown. Synthesis of cDNA was accomplished via 5'RACE employing 10-nucleotide random UMIs. TCRdb itself ran the 5' RACE reads through MiXCR, one entry per CDR3 protein. The data hold about 80,000 distinct CDR3 sequences, with about 9.5% observed a single time. The source material was PBMCs. This receptor was identified in a man aged 45-65 years in good health. The chain couples TRBV20-1 to TRBJ2-7; the match to TRBD2 covers 11 bases. The chain's CDR3 is CSAIYLAGGLGEQYF. The CDR3 region has the DNA TGCAGTGCTATATATCTAGCGGGGGGACTCGGCGAGCAGTACTTC.